This T cell receptor beta chain derives from a study of blood T cell repertoires in COVID-19. Study-level information: The United States, Italy and Spain provided the acute and convalescent COVID-19 samples.

The protocol was immunoSEQ multiplex PCR, while the TCRdb copy is restricted to in-frame clones and leaves out a portion. The sample lists under 300,000 clones; 80% to 90% were seen once. Participants spanned ages about 18 to 100 years and resided in around 25 US areas. Participants' reported clinical history set cohort assignment. V lost 1 base and J lost 4, with 11 bases in between. Per the germline V gene, CDR1 is SGHTA and CDR2 is FQGNSA. The CDR3 runs 14 residues. J is TRBJ2-7 and V is TRBV7-2, with a weak D call TRBD1 (5 bases). The sample consisted of PBMCs or T cells enriched from blood (not recorded which). The clonotype originates from a man aged 18 to 29 who had recovered from COVID-19. CDR3 protein: CASSLGDRTYEQYF. The CDR3 nucleotides read TGTGCCAGCAGCTTAGGAGACAGAACATACGAGCAGTACTTC.